This entry concerns a single TCR beta chain. The assay was immunoSEQ multiplex PCR, and TCRdb's table has in-frame clones only and misses some. The sample lists hundreds of thousands of clones; around 74% were seen once. The V gene lost 2 bases and the J gene lost 8 bases, with 16 bases spanning the gap. Germline CDR1 and CDR2: MDHEN and SYDVKM. The CDR3 loop spans 15 amino acids. This entry belongs to a study of shared clonotypes between healthy human individuals. Sequencing was carried out using memory CD4+ T cells sorted from blood. Indicated subset: CD45RA-negative fraction. The TCR comes from a woman younger than 45 in good health. The rearrangement joins TRBV28 to TRBJ2-1, with D perhaps TRBD1 (5 bases). The CDR3 sequence: CASSLPTSGLDEQFF. The CDR3 region has the DNA TGTGCCAGCAGTTTACCGACCTCAGGGTTGGATGAGCAGTTCTTC.